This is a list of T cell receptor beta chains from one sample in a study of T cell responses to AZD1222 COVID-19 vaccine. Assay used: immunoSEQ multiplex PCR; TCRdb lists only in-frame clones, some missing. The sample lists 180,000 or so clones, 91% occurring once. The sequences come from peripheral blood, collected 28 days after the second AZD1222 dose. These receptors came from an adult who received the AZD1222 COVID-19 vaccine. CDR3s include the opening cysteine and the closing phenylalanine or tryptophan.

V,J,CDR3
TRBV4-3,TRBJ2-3,CASSQDSGYGGAVEDTQYF
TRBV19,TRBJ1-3,CASSNGRAFSGNTIYF
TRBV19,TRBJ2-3,CASSTTSGGTDTQYF
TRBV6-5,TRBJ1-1,CASSWTGANTEAFF
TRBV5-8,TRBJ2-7,CASSLRDSYEQYF
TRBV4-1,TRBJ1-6,CASSQEVIRGSPLHF
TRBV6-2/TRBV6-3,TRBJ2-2,CASSFRGTPNTGELFF
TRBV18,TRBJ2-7,CASSPRQGPYEQYF
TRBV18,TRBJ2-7,CASSPAGPTSGRASLYEQYF
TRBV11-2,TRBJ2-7,CASSTTSGRSGEQYF
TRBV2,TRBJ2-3,CASSNLADLTDTQYF
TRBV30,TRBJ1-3,CAFSRGSGNTIYF
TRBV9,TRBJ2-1,CASSVLSGAYNEQFF
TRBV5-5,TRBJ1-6,CASSFSTSYNSPLHF
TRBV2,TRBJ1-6,CASSETGGTYNSPLHF
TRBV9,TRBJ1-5,CASSDGRNNQPQHF
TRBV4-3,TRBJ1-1,CASSQAQNLMNTEAFF
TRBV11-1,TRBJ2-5,CASSFRTAQETQYF
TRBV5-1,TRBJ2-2,CASSRGAANTGELFF
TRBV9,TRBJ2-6,CASSRDPFSGGANVLTF
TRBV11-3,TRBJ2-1,CASSNSGGAAEQFF
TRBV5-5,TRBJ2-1,CASSPVLTGGDEQFF
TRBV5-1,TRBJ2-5,CASSPRDRQETQYF
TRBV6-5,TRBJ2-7,CASSYGTTVADEQYF
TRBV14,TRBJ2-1,CASSRVSGTAPTVEQFF
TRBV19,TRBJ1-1,CASSIDLRGRTEAFF
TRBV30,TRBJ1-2,CAWNSGWGIVYGYTF
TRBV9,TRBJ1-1,CASSVSRTHDTEAFF
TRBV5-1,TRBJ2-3,CASSLGGLAGYTDTQYF
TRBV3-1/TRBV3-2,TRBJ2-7,CASSQAYEQYF
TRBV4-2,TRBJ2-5,CASSPGVAQETQYF
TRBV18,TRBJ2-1,CASSPGSGNEQFF